The source of this TCR beta chain is a study of shared clonotypes between healthy human individuals. Study outcomes and limitations: Non-shared clonotypes were found to have lower generation probabilities than the clonotypes that were shared by all four of the sorted-subset donors. Limited genetic and exposure-history diversity came from having few donors.

The CDR3 spans 14 residues. V was cut by 2 bases and J by 2 bases, with 11 bases left in between. The germline CDR1 and CDR2 sequences are SGHRS and YFSETQ. The study ran the assay at deep level. Clones were sequenced by immunoSEQ multiplex PCR, and TCRdb holds only the in-frame ones, with some missing. The table includes under 1,100,000 clones, more than 75% detected once. Comment on this clone: Its antigen is unidentified.

This receptor was taken from a man younger than 35 in good health. Some clones in this sample may be carry-over from other donors' samples. The specimen was memory CD4+ T cells from PBMCs. Subset indicated: CD45RA-negative fraction. V and J are TRBV5-1 and TRBJ2-7; D is tentatively TRBD1 or TRBD2 (5 bases each). The CDR3 DNA follows: TGCGCCAGCAGCTTTGGGGGTCCCACCTACGAGCAGTACTTC. Protein product: CASSFGGPTYEQYF.